This section outlines one TCR beta chain sequence together with its context. This CDR3 has 15 amino acids. V lost 3 bases and J lost 0; bases outside the gene matches: 3. In germline, CDR1 is LNHDA, CDR2 SQIVND (reference sequence). The data are from a study of blood T cell repertoires in COVID-19. Study-level background: Both acute and convalescent COVID-19 samples were obtained from the United States, Italy and Spain.

Generated by immunoSEQ multiplex PCR, the TCRdb table keeps only in-frame clones and is missing some. The sample consists of about 78,000 clones, approximately 89% of them appearing once. The clonotype was recovered from a man between 45 and 60 years old with active or convalescent COVID-19. The chain couples TRBV19 to TRBJ2-3, with TRBD2 matching over 7 bases. The sample taken for sequencing was peripheral blood. The CDR3 sequence is CASSIGGRSTDTQYF. For the CDR3, the DNA is TGTGCCAGTAGTATCGGGGGGAGAAGCACAGATACGCAGTATTTT.